These 32 T cell receptor beta chains were sequenced from one sample in a study of CD8+ T cells in alopecia areata. RNA, once extracted, was reverse transcribed into cDNA for use as the sequencing template. This table comes from immunoSEQ multiplex PCR, and its TCRdb copy is limited to in-frame clones, with some not included. The table includes some 130,000 clones, roughly 54% detected once. The sample was CD4+ T cells sorted from blood, taken at week 0. These receptors were collected from a human donor with alopecia areata.

This chain connects TRBV19 to TRBJ1-2; D remains unclear. The germline V and J ends were trimmed by 3 bases and 1 base, with 3 bases remaining between them. The length of the CDR3 is 12 residues. CDR1 and CDR2 from the germline V gene are LNHDA and SQIVND (reference sequence). CDR3 protein: CASSIVNYGYTF. CDR3 coding DNA: TGTGCCAGTAGTATTGTTAACTATGGCTACACCTTC.

This clone appeared a single time. V gene TRBV6-1 combines with J gene TRBJ1-1, with D unclear. The ends were cut back, 6 bases at V and 1 base at J, with 9 bases in the middle. CDR1 is MNHNS, CDR2 SASEGT, per germline. The CDR3 totals 13 residues. CDR3 in amino acids: CASSFYGNTEAFF. CDR3 bases: TGTGCCAGCAGCTTTTATGGGAACACTGAAGCTTTCTTT.

This chain uses TRBV29-1 with TRBJ2-7, with D possibly TRBD1 on 5 matching bases. Per germline, CDR1 SQVTM and CDR2 ANQGSEA. CDR3 length: 12 residues. V was pared by 4 bases and J by 4 bases, with 11 bases between. The CDR3 bases are TGCAGCGTTGTGGGGCAGCCTTACGAGCAGTACTTC. Translated: CSVVGQPYEQYF.

This clone occurred once. The chain is built from TRBV7-9 and TRBJ2-7, with D perhaps TRBD1 (5 bases). Germline CDR1 is SEHNR and CDR2 is FQNEAQ (reference sequence). V was shortened by 4 bases and J by 5 bases, with 12 bases between the two germline ends. This CDR3 is built from 13 residues. The DNA for the CDR3 is TGTGCCAGCAGCTGGGGCAGGGCAGACGAGCAGTACTTC. Translation gives CASSWGRADEQYF. The variable domain in full, with the rest retrieved from reference TRBV7-9 and TRBJ2-7, is DTGVSQNPRHKITKRGQNVTFRCDPISEHNRLYWYRQTLGQGPEFLTYFQNEAQLEKSRLLSDRFSAERPKGSFSTLEIQRTEQGDSAMYLCASSWGRADEQYFGPGTRLTVT.

This clone was seen more than once but under ten times. V is TRBV6-5 and J is TRBJ2-3, with 8 bases lining up with TRBD1. This CDR3 is 14 amino acids long. Germline trimming cut 6 bases from V and 3 bases from J; bases unmatched to any gene: 5. Germline CDR1 MNHEY, CDR2 SVGAGI. The CDR3 is CASSLRTGTDTQYF. The CDR3 nucleotides are TGTGCCAGCAGCCTCCGGACAGGGACAGATACGCAGTATTTT.

This clone appeared a few times. The gene calls are TRBV5-1 and TRBJ1-5; D ambiguous. Per the germline V gene, CDR1 is SGHRS and CDR2 is YFSETQ. Deletions cut 3 bases from V and 0 bases from J, with 7 bases between. The CDR3 runs 14 residues. This chain's CDR3 is CASSYGGSNQPQHF. CDR3 sequence (DNA): TGCGCCAGCAGCTACGGAGGTAGCAATCAGCCCCAGCATTTT.

This sequence joins TRBV28 and TRBJ2-4; TRBD1 aligns across 8 bases. This CDR3 is built from 13 residues. Germline V gene data show CDR1 as MDHEN and CDR2 as SYDVKM. V shed 6 bases and J 3 bases; nucleotides not matched to a gene: 1. The CDR3 sequence is CASRTGVKNIQYF. The DNA of the CDR3 is TGTGCCAGCAGGACAGGGGTCAAAAACATTCAGTACTTC.

The chain uses TRBV9 and TRBJ2-1, with a tentative D call TRBD2 (5 bases). Germline CDR1 SGDLS, CDR2 YYNGEE. The CDR3 is made up of 15 amino acids. V lost 0 bases and J lost 6, with 13 bases in between. This chain's CDR3 is CASSVEGSELNEQFF. CDR3 sequence (DNA): TGTGCCAGCAGCGTAGAAGGTAGCGAACTCAATGAGCAGTTCTTC.

Comment on this clone: Germline is not matched at one junction end, which may reflect a read error. The chain combines TRBV5-1 with TRBJ1-1; D is unresolved. The germline CDR1 and CDR2 sequences are SGHRS and YFSETQ. The CDR3 loop spans 15 amino acids. The CDR3: CASSLAGDSNTEAFF. CDR3 sequence (DNA): TGTGCCAGCAGCTTGGCGGGAGATTCGAACACTGAAGCTTTCTTT.

The CDR3 sequence is CASSEFNGAGANVLTF. In DNA, the CDR3 is TGTGCCAGCAGTGAATTTAATGGGGCTGGGGCCAACGTCCTGACTTTC. This rearrangement joins TRBV25-1 to TRBJ2-6; D gene uncertain. From germline, CDR1 is MGHDK and CDR2 SYGVNS. The V gene lost 1 base and the J gene lost 2 bases, with 9 bases spanning the gap. CDR3 size: 16 residues.

A few counts support this clone. This CDR3 reads CASSLRGQSYNEQFF. The CDR3 DNA follows: TGTGCCAGCAGCTTGCGGGGTCAATCATACAATGAGCAGTTCTTC. V usage is TRBV5-4 and J usage is TRBJ2-1, with D perhaps TRBD2 (5 bases). The germline gives CDR1 SGHNT, CDR2 YYREEE (reference sequence). V was shortened by 1 base and J by 4 bases, with 12 bases between the two germline ends. The CDR3 has 15 residues.

The genes are TRBV7-9 and TRBJ2-3; TRBD1 agrees at 9 bases. The V gene end was trimmed by 4 bases and the J gene end by 4 bases; junction bases not matched to a gene: 9. Germline V gene lookup returns CDR1 SEHNR and CDR2 FQNEAQ (reference sequence). The CDR3 runs 16 residues. The CDR3 loop reads CASSSTPGTGPDTQYF. The CDR3 region has the DNA TGTGCCAGCAGCTCGACCCCCGGGACAGGGCCAGATACGCAGTATTTT.

This clone was seen only a few times. The J gene is TRBJ2-5, the V gene TRBV4-2, with 8 bases matching TRBD2. Trimming removed 1 base from V and 1 base from J; junction bases left unmatched: 8. The V gene's germline CDR1 is LGHNA and CDR2 YNFKEQ. This CDR3 region has 17 residues. CDR3 DNA: TGTGCCAGCAGCCAAGCCCGGGGGGGCGGGGGCCAAGAGACCCAGTACTTC. As protein: CASSQARGGGGQETQYF.

The V call is TRBV9, the J call TRBJ1-1, with D possibly being TRBD1 (6 bases). The V end was cut by 3 bases, the J end by 4 bases, with 10 bases between. The CDR3 extends over 13 amino acids. Germline lookup yields CDR1 SGDLS and CDR2 YYNGEE. This chain's CDR3 is CASSAWTATEAFF. The CDR3 coding sequence is TGTGCCAGCAGCGCCTGGACAGCCACTGAAGCTTTCTTT.

The rearrangement uses TRBV5-1 and TRBJ2-5; no clear D. The DNA end favors TRBJ2-7, so the J call may be wrong. The CDR3 covers 13 residues. Germline-derived CDR1 and CDR2 are SGHRS and YFSETQ. The CDR3 DNA follows: TGCGCCAGCAGCTTGTCTTGGGCCTACGAGCAGTACTTC. Translation: CASSLSWAYEQYF.

The chain combines TRBV19 with TRBJ2-1, with 7 bases fitting TRBD2. This CDR3 spans 14 amino acids. Germline assignment: CDR1 LNHDA and CDR2 SQIVND (reference sequence). Unmatched junction bases numbered 3, after V lost 2 bases and J lost 5 bases. In DNA, the CDR3 is TGTGCCAGTAGTATATTGCGGGGGAACAATGAGCAGTTCTTC. Translation: CASSILRGNNEQFF.

The rearrangement links TRBV4-1 to TRBJ2-7; D perhaps matches TRBD1 (6 bases). Trimming removed 0 bases at V and 3 bases at J, with 12 bases between. CDR1 is MGHRA and CDR2 is YSYEKL in the germline V gene. There are 15 residues in the CDR3. The CDR3 nucleotides are TGCGCCAGCAGCCAAGACCGGCAGGGGAACTACGAGCAGTACTTC. Its protein is CASSQDRQGNYEQYF.

The V gene is TRBV19, the J gene TRBJ2-4; 7 bases match TRBD2. V was clipped by 5 bases and J by 6 bases; unmatched bases: 13. The germline V gene has CDR1 LNHDA and CDR2 SQIVND (reference sequence). The CDR3 loop spans 16 amino acids. This CDR3 is CASSSRGEGGRNIQYF. In DNA form, the CDR3 reads TGTGCCAGTAGTTCCCGGGGGGAGGGTGGAAGAAACATTCAGTACTTC.

This sequence joins TRBV28 and TRBJ1-2; D might be TRBD1 (6 bases). CDR3 length equals 15 residues. The germline CDR1 and CDR2 sequences are MDHEN and SYDVKM. With 6 bases removed from V and 5 bases from J, the gap between germline ends came to 19 bases. CDR3 sequence reads: CASSTGGKRGYGYTF. CDR3 DNA sequence: TGTGCCAGCAGCACGGGGGGTAAGAGGGGGTATGGCTACACCTTC.

The gene calls are TRBV4-3 and TRBJ1-2; 7 bases are shared with TRBD1. Germline V lookup: CDR1 LGHNA, CDR2 YSLEER. The CDR3 is made up of 16 amino acids. The trim removed 5 bases at V and 8 bases at J, leaving 17 bases unmatched. The DNA for the CDR3 is TGCGCCAGCAGCATAAGAGCGTTCAGGGGGGAAAAAGGCTACACCTTC. Translated, it gives CASSIRAFRGEKGYTF.

The chain links TRBV18 to TRBJ2-1; 9 bases fit TRBD1. The CDR3 covers 16 residues. Germline assignment: CDR1 KGHSH and CDR2 LQKENI. V was pared by 2 bases and J by 5 bases, with 7 bases of the junction left unmatched. The CDR3: CASSPGGQGFDNEQFF. In DNA form, the CDR3 reads TGTGCCAGCTCACCAGGCGGACAGGGGTTCGACAATGAGCAGTTCTTC.

V is TRBV27 and J is TRBJ2-2, with D hard to call. CDR3 length: 14 amino acids. V was clipped by 2 bases and J by 7 bases, with 11 bases between them. Germline CDR1 MNHEY, CDR2 SMNVEV (reference sequence). Here the CDR3 DNA reads TGTGCCAGCAGTTTAGGGTTAGAGCGCGGGGAGCTGTTTTTT. Translation: CASSLGLERGELFF.

This clone has only one observation. The rearrangement links TRBV9 to TRBJ1-3; TRBD1 matches 7 bases. V was pared by 4 bases and J by 1 base, with 11 bases of the junction left unmatched. The germline CDR1 and CDR2 sequences are SGDLS and YYNGEE. The CDR3 is 17 amino acids. The CDR3 nucleotides read TGTGCCAGCAGCATACGGACAGGAGACTTTTCTGGAAACACCATATATTTT. Residues: CASSIRTGDFSGNTIYF.

The rearrangement links TRBV2 to TRBJ2-5; maybe TRBD1 (6 bases). CDR1 is SNHLY and CDR2 is FYNNEI in the germline V gene. This CDR3 has 13 residues. V lost 2 bases, J lost 7 bases, and 11 bases lay in between. The CDR3 sequence is CASSETGTGTQYF. The CDR3 nucleotides read TGTGCCAGCAGTGAAACAGGGACCGGGACCCAGTACTTC.

The genes are TRBV4-2 and TRBJ2-3, with 7 positions matching TRBD1. CDR1 is LGHNA and CDR2 is YNFKEQ in the germline V gene. V was pared by 2 bases and J by 0 bases, with 2 bases of the junction left unmatched. The CDR3 sequence is 15 residues long. CDR3 sequence: CASSQKTGSTDTQYF. In DNA, the CDR3 is TGTGCCAGCAGCCAAAAGACAGGGAGCACAGATACGCAGTATTTT.

The CDR3 here is CASSLVTISGAEQYF. The CDR3 DNA reads as TGTGCCAGCAGCTTAGTTACCATCAGCGGGGCCGAGCAGTACTTC. The V and J genes are TRBV7-9 and TRBJ2-7, with TRBD2 matching over 7 bases. CDR3 length equals 15 residues. Germline CDR1 and CDR2: SEHNR and FQNEAQ (reference sequence). Trimming cost V 1 base and J 6 bases; bases outside gene matches: 9.

The chain employs TRBV6-1 and TRBJ1-4, with D possibly being TRBD1 (5 bases). Germline V CDR1 and CDR2: MNHNS, SASEGT. V was pared by 2 bases and J by 8 bases, with 9 bases between. CDR3 length: 13 amino acids. In DNA form, the CDR3 reads TGTGCCAGCAGTGAAATAAGGGGCGAAAAACTGTTTTTT. Protein product: CASSEIRGEKLFF.

The chain couples TRBV4-2 to TRBJ1-2; 8 bases align to TRBD1. The length of the CDR3 is 14 residues. V gave up 5 bases and J gave up 3 bases; unmatched junction bases: 5. Germline assignment: CDR1 LGHNA and CDR2 YNFKEQ. The CDR3 loop is CASSTQTGDYGYTF. The CDR3, as DNA: TGTGCCAGCAGCACCCAGACAGGGGACTATGGCTACACCTTC.

In its sample, this clone was seen a few times. This chain uses TRBV21-1 with TRBJ2-4; the table's D call TRBD1 went unverified against the DNA. TRBV21-1 is shown as a pseudogene. The CDR3 has 15 residues. The chain's CDR3 is CASSKAVHVKNIQYF. CDR3 bases: TGTGCCAGCAGCAAAGCGGTACACGTCAAAAACATTCAGTACTTC.

This chain uses TRBV6-6 with TRBJ2-7; D perhaps matches TRBD1 (6 bases). Trimming pared 4 bases from V and 5 bases from J, leaving 21 bases between. Germline loops: CDR1 MNHNY, CDR2 SVGAGI (reference sequence). CDR3 length: 16 residues. The CDR3 DNA follows: TGTGCCAGCAGTTCGGGTTTAACCAGGGGAAGCGACGAGCAGTACTTC. It yields the protein CASSSGLTRGSDEQYF.

This chain joins TRBV7-2 and TRBJ1-5; TRBD1 agrees at 7 bases. In germline, CDR1 is SGHTA, CDR2 FQGNSA. V lost 3 bases, J lost 2 bases, and 4 bases stayed unmatched. This CDR3 region has 15 residues. CDR3 bases: TGTGCCAGCAGCTTTAACAGGGGAGGCAATCAGCCCCAGCATTTT. It translates to CASSFNRGGNQPQHF.

The chain has TRBV5-6 and TRBJ2-3; 10 nucleotides agree with TRBD2. The CDR3 loop spans 16 amino acids. After removal of 1 base from V and 2 bases from J, the junction contained 4 bases not matched to a gene. CDR1 is SGHDT and CDR2 is YYEEEE in the germline V gene. Here the CDR3 reads CASSLRTSGYTDTQYF. In DNA, the CDR3 is TGTGCCAGCAGCTTGAGGACTAGCGGTTACACAGATACGCAGTATTTT.